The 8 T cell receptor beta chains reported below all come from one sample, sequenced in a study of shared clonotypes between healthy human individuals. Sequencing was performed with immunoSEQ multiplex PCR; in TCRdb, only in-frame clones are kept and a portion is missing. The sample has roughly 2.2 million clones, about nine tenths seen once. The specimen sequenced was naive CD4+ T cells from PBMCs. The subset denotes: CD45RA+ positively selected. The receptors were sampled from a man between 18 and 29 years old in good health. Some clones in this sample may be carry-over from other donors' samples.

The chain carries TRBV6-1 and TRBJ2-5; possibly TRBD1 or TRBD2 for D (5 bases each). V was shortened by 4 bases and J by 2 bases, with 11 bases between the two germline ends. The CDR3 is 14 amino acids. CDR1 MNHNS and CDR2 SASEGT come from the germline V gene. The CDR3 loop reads CASSGDAGQETQYF. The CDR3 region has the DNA TGTGCCAGCAGTGGGGACGCAGGACAAGAGACCCAGTACTTC.

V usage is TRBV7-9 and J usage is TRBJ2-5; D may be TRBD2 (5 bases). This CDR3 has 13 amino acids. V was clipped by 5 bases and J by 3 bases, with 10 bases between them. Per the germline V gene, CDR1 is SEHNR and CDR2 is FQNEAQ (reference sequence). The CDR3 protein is CASSDPGKETQYF. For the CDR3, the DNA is TGTGCCAGCAGCGATCCGGGGAAAGAGACCCAGTACTTC.

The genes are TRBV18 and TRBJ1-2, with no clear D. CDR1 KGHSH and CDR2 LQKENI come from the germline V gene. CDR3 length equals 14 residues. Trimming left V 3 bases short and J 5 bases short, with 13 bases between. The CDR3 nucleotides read TGTGCCAGCTCACCCTTCCGGGATAATTATGGCTACACCTTC. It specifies CASSPFRDNYGYTF.

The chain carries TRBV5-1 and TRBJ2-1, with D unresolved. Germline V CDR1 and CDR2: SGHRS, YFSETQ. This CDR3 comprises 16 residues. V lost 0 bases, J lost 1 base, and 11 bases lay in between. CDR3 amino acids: CASSLEGIVSYNEQFF. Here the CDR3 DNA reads TGCGCCAGCAGCTTGGAGGGTATTGTATCCTACAATGAGCAGTTCTTC.

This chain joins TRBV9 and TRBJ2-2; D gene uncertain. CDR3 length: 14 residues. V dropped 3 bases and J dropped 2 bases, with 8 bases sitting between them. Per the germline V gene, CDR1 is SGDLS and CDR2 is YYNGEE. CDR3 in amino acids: CASSDLVNTGELFF. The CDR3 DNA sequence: TGTGCCAGCAGCGATCTGGTTAACACCGGGGAGCTGTTTTTT.

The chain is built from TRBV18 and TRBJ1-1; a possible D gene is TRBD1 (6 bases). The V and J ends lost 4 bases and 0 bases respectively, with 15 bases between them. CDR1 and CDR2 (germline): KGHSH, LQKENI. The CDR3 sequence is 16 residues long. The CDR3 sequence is CASSLGTRTLNTEAFF. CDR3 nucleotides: TGTGCCAGCTCACTCGGGACAAGAACTTTGAACACTGAAGCTTTCTTT. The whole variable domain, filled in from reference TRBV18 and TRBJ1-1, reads NAGVMQNPRHLVRRRGQEARLRCSPMKGHSHVYWYRQLPEEGLKFMVYLQKENIIDESGMPKERFSAEFPKEGPSILRIQQVVRGDSAAYFCASSLGTRTLNTEAFFGQGTRLTVV.

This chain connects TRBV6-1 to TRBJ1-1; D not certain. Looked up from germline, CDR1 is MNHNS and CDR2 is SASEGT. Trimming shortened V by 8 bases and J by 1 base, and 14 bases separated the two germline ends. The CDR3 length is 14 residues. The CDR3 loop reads CASSSLAENTEAFF. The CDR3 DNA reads TGTGCCAGCTCTAGCCTAGCAGAGAACACTGAAGCTTTCTTT.

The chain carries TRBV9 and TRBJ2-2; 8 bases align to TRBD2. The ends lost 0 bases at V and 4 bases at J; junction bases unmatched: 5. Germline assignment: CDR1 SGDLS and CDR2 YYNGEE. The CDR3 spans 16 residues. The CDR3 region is CASSVVGSGATGELFF. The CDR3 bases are TGTGCCAGCAGCGTAGTAGGTAGCGGGGCCACCGGGGAGCTGTTTTTT.